The rows below give T cell receptor beta chains drawn from one sample of a study of T cell repertoires in cytomegalovirus infection. TCRdb itself ran the reads through MiXCR, one entry per CDR3 protein. The table includes more than 500,000 distinct CDR3 sequences, about 15% detected once. Input material: CD8+ T cells from PBMCs. The source is a human donor in good health (CMV status not recorded). Some clones in this sample may be carry-over from other donors' samples. The conserved cysteine and the conserved F or W are not part of the CDR3 here. D genes are given only for firm matches.

v_gene	d_gene	j_gene	CDR3aa
TRBV29-1	.	TRBJ1-1	SVSRNTEAF
TRBV6-5	.	TRBJ1-3	ASSYGDPFSGNTIY
TRBV7-9	.	TRBJ2-2	ASSHADPGELF
TRBV20-1	.	TRBJ2-1	SAREWGRRDEQF
TRBV27	TRBD2	TRBJ2-2	ASGLASNTGELF
TRBV12-3/TRBV12-4	.	TRBJ2-7	ASSSPGSVFPPYEQY
TRBV12-5	.	TRBJ2-3	ASGWTTTDTQY
TRBV5-5	.	TRBJ1-6	ASSLRDLGYNSPLH
TRBV9	.	TRBJ1-2	ASTGRPYGYT
TRBV27	.	TRBJ2-1	ASSFRDGPQGYNEQF
TRBV7-9	.	TRBJ2-1	ASSSSPGYNEQF
TRBV20-1	.	TRBJ2-5	SARGRQGIEETQY
TRBV7-7	.	TRBJ2-3	ASSLSVWDTQY
TRBV6-1	TRBD1	TRBJ1-5	ASSLRNRGYQPQH
TRBV28	.	TRBJ2-5	ASSHPEGDMQETQY
TRBV7-9	.	TRBJ2-1	ASKGTLFPEQF
TRBV7-9	.	TRBJ2-1	ASSFVVIDNEQF
TRBV18	.	TRBJ2-7	ASSPPDGRYSYEQY
TRBV27	TRBD2	TRBJ2-7	ASSRDQRGEQY
TRBV20-1	.	TRBJ2-7	SARDSSTEPTYEQY